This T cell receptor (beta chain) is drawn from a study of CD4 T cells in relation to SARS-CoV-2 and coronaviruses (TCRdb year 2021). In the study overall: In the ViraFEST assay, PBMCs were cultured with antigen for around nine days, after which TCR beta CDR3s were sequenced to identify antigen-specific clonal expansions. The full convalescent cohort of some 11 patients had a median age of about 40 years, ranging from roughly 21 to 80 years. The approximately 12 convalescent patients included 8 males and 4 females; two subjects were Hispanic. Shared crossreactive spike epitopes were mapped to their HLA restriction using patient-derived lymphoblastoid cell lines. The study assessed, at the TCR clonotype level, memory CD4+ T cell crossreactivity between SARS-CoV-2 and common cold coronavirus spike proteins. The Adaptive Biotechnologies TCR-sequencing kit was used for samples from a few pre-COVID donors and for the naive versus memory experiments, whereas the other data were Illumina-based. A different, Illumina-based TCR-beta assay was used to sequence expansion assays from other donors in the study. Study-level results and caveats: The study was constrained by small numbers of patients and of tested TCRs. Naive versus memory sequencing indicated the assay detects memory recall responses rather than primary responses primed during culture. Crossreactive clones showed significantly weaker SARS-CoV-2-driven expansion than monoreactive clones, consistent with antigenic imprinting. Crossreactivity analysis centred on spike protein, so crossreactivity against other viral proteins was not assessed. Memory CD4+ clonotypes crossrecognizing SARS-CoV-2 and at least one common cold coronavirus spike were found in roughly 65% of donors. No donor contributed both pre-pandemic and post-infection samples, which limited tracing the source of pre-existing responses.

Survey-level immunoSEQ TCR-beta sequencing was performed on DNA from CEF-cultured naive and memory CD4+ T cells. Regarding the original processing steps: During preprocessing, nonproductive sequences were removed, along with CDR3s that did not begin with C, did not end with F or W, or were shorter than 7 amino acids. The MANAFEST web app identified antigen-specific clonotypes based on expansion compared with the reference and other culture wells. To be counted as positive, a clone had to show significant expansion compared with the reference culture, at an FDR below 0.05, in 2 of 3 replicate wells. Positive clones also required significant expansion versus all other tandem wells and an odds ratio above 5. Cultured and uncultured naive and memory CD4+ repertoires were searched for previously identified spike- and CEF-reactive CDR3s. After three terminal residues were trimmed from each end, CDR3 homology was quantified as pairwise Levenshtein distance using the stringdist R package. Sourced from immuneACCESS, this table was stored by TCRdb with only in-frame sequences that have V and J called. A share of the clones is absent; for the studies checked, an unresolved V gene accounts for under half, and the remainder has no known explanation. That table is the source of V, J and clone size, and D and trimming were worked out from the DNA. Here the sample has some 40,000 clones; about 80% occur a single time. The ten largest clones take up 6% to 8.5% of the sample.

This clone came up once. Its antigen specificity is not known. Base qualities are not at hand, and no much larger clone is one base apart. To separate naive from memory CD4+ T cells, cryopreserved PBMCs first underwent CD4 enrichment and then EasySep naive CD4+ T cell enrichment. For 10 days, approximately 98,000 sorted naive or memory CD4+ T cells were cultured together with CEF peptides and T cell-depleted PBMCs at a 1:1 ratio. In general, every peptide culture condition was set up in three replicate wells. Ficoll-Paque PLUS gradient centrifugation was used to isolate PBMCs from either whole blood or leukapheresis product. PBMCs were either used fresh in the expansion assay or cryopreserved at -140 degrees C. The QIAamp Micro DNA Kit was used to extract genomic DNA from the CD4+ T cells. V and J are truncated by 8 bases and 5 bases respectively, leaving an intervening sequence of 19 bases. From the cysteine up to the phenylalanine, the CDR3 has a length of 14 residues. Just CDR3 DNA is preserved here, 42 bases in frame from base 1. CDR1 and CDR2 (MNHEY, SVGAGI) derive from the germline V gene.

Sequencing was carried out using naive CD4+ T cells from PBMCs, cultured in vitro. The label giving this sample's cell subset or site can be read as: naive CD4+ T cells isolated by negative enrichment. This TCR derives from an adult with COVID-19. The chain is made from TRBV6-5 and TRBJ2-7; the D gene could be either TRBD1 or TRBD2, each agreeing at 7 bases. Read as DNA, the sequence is TGTGCCAGCGGGGGGGACAGCCTGCCCCACGAGCAGTACTTC. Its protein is CASGGDSLPHEQYF.